A single sample gave rise to the 22 T cell receptor beta chains below, sequenced in a study of Graves' ophthalmopathy and Graves' hyperthyroidism. RNA transcripts yielded amplified TCR beta CDR3 regions. The workflow started with a first-round RT-PCR run with HTBI primers and then moved on to a second-round multiplex PCR. TCRdb re-analysed the multiplex PCR reads in MiXCR, keeping a single row per CDR3 protein. The sample carries approximately 700,000 distinct CDR3 sequences, roughly two fifths recorded once. The material sequenced was peripheral blood. The origin of the receptors is an adult man with Graves' ophthalmopathy.

The chain couples TRBV11-2 to TRBJ2-7; 8 bases align to TRBD1. CDR3 length: 13 amino acids. The V segment lost 10 bases and the J segment 3 bases; nucleotides outside the gene matches: 8. CDR1 is SGHAT and CDR2 is FQNNGV in the germline V gene. This CDR3 reads CATGQTGDYEQYF. The CDR3 DNA reads TGTGCCACCGGACAGACAGGGGACTACGAGCAGTACTTC.

This clonotype came up a few times. The chain recombines TRBV7-9 with TRBJ2-5; D is undetermined. Per the germline V gene, CDR1 is SEHNR and CDR2 is FQNEAQ (reference sequence). The V end lost 6 bases, the J end lost 2 bases, and 19 bases lay between the germline ends. The CDR3 sequence is 16 residues long. The CDR3 bases are TGTGCCAGCAGGCCCAATAGAGAAGGGCTACAAGAGACCCAGTACTTC. Translation gives CASRPNREGLQETQYF.

This clonotype was counted a few times. V is TRBV20-1 and J is TRBJ1-2; weak D call: TRBD1 (5 bases). The CDR3 length is 15 residues. CDR1 DFQATT and CDR2 SNEGSKA come from the germline V gene (reference sequence). Trimming stripped 3 bases from V and 1 base from J, with 15 bases between. CDR3 sequence: CSARSQGGDNYGYTF. The CDR3 DNA follows: TGCAGTGCTAGGTCGCAGGGTGGAGATAACTATGGCTACACCTTC.

This sequence joins TRBV20-1 and TRBJ2-7; TRBD2 matches at 8 bases. CDR1 is DFQATT, CDR2 SNEGSKA, per germline (reference sequence). The CDR3 runs 14 residues. V trimming: 5 bases; J trimming: 4 bases; junction bases outside the gene matches: 10. CDR3 nucleotide sequence: TGCAGTGCTTCCAGGGAGGCTAGCGGGTACGAGCAGTACTTC. It is translated as CSASREASGYEQYF.

This clonotype has at least ten counts. The chain employs TRBV10-3 and TRBJ2-7; 7 nucleotides agree with TRBD2. The germline gives CDR1 ENHRY, CDR2 SYGVKD. The CDR3 is 14 residues long. With 9 bases clipped from V and 0 bases from J, the junction kept 8 bases outside the gene matches. The CDR3 reads CAISSGRGSYEQYF. DNA of the CDR3: TGTGCCATTTCTAGCGGAAGGGGCTCCTACGAGCAGTACTTC.

The J gene is TRBJ2-7, the V gene TRBV6-6; 7 nucleotides agree with TRBD1. J gave up 6 bases and V 1 base, and 6 bases lay outside the gene matches. Germline CDR1 is MNHNY and CDR2 is SVGAGI (reference sequence). The CDR3 runs 14 residues. CDR3 residues: CASSYLGQPLEQYF. The DNA for the CDR3 is TGTGCCAGCAGTTACTTGGGACAGCCGCTCGAGCAGTACTTC.

This clonotype occurred a few times. V is TRBV10-3 and J is TRBJ2-7, with D perhaps TRBD2 (5 bases). CDR3 size: 14 residues. From germline, CDR1 is ENHRY and CDR2 SYGVKD. The V end was cut by 10 bases, the J end by 0 bases, with 16 bases between. Here the CDR3 DNA reads TGTGCCAGCAGCGGACGGAAGCACTCCTACGAGCAGTACTTC. It yields the protein CASSGRKHSYEQYF.

This chain uses TRBV9 with TRBJ2-3, with D tentatively TRBD1 or TRBD2 (5 bases each). Germline V lookup: CDR1 SGDLS, CDR2 YYNGEE. Trimming took 2 bases from V and 0 from J, leaving 16 bases between them. The CDR3 extends over 17 amino acids. The CDR3 region is CASSVRGRVPSTDTQYF. CDR3 sequence (DNA): TGTGCCAGCAGCGTCCGGGGACGCGTCCCTAGCACAGATACGCAGTATTTT.

The table lists this clonotype with a few counts. The V call is TRBV7-2, the J call TRBJ2-5; D is ambiguous. The V gene's germline CDR1 is SGHTA and CDR2 FQGNSA. V shed 4 bases and J shed 5 bases, with 8 bases lying between them. The length of the CDR3 is 12 residues. In DNA, the CDR3 is TGTGCCAGCAGCTCCCAAAGGGAGACCCAGTACTTC. Its protein product is CASSSQRETQYF. Full variable domain (remainder filled in from reference TRBV7-2 and TRBJ2-5): GAGVSQSPSNKVTEKGKDVELRCDPISGHTALYWYRQSLGQGLEFLIYFQGNSAPDKSGLPSDRFSAERTGGSVSTLTIQRTQQEDSAVYLCASSSQRETQYFGPGTRLLVL.

The CDR3 nucleotides are TGTGCCAGCAGTTACTTGGTCGACAGGGAGAATTCACCCCTCCACTTT. As protein: CASSYLVDRENSPLHF. This chain links TRBV6-6 with TRBJ1-6, with 7 bases that match TRBD1. The V gene end was trimmed by 1 base and the J gene end by 7 bases; junction bases not matched to a gene: 7. The CDR3 consists of 16 residues. The germline V gene has CDR1 MNHNY and CDR2 SVGAGI (reference sequence).

The chain couples TRBV10-3 to TRBJ2-6, with unresolved D. CDR1 and CDR2 (germline): ENHRY, SYGVKD. Trimming took off 4 bases at V and 0 bases at J, with 4 bases between the two ends. The CDR3 has 14 amino acids. In nucleotides, the CDR3 is TGTGCCATCAGTGTGGGCTCTGGGGCCAACGTCCTGACTTTC. Translated, it gives CAISVGSGANVLTF.

This clonotype was recorded a few times. The chain combines TRBV7-2 with TRBJ2-7; TRBD2 might be the D (6 bases). CDR3 length: 15 residues. V was shortened by 2 bases and J by 0 bases, with 11 bases between the two germline ends. Germline V lookup: CDR1 SGHTA, CDR2 FQGNSA. This CDR3 reads CASSLSSVDSYEQYF. The DNA of the CDR3 is TGTGCCAGCAGCTTATCTAGCGTTGACTCCTACGAGCAGTACTTC.

The CDR3 spells CAISASGQGKTQYF. The CDR3 bases are TGTGCCATCAGCGCGTCCGGACAGGGAAAGACCCAGTACTTC. The rearrangement joins TRBV10-3 to TRBJ2-5; 8 bases line up with TRBD1. Losses at the gene ends were 6 bases for V and 6 bases for J; bases not matched to a gene: 9. From germline, CDR1 is ENHRY and CDR2 SYGVKD. The CDR3 spans 14 residues.

This clonotype was seen only once. Here the CDR3 reads CASTLGQNSNYGYTF. The CDR3 DNA sequence: TGTGCCAGTACCCTGGGACAGAACTCTAACTATGGCTACACCTTC. The genes are TRBV19 and TRBJ1-2, with 7 bases identical to TRBD1. The CDR3 spans 15 residues. Unmatched junction bases numbered 8, after V lost 7 bases and J lost 0 bases. Germline V gene lookup returns CDR1 LNHDA and CDR2 SQIVND (reference sequence).

V is TRBV6-5 and J is TRBJ2-5; 9 bases are shared with TRBD2. Germline V gene data show CDR1 as MNHEY and CDR2 as SVGAGI. CDR3 length equals 14 residues. V lost 8 bases, J lost 4 bases, and 8 bases stayed unmatched. CDR3 nucleotides: TGTGCCAGCGGTATAGCGGGGGAGTCAGAGACCCAGTACTTC. It translates to CASGIAGESETQYF.

Of note for this clonotype: A much larger clone lies one base from this, so it may be a read error. The V call is TRBV20-1, the J call TRBJ1-2; TRBD1 might be the D (6 bases). Germline V gene sequence: CDR1 DFQATT, CDR2 SNEGSKA (reference sequence). This CDR3 has 12 amino acids. CDR3 residues: CGAETGLYGYTF. CDR3 bases: TGCGGTGCGGAAACAGGGCTTTATGGCTACACCTTC.

This clonotype was found a few times. This chain uses TRBV4-3 with TRBJ2-6; maybe TRBD1 (6 bases). Germline loops: CDR1 LGHNA, CDR2 YSLEER. The CDR3 spans 16 residues. V lost 0 bases, J lost 4 bases, and 10 bases lay in between. The CDR3 spells CASSQERGSGANVLTF. CDR3 bases: TGCGCCAGCAGCCAAGAGAGGGGGTCAGGGGCCAACGTCCTGACTTTC.

The rearrangement joins TRBV11-2 to TRBJ1-5; 9 bases are a match to TRBD1. The CDR3 runs 15 residues. V shed 5 bases, J shed 7 bases, and the junction held 9 bases outside the gene matches. Germline V gene data show CDR1 as SGHAT and CDR2 as FQNNGV. The DNA of the CDR3 is TGTGCCAGCAGCCAAGATAGGACAGGGGTCCAGCCCCAGCATTTT. Encoded protein: CASSQDRTGVQPQHF.

This clonotype was seen repeatedly, ten times or more. This rearrangement joins TRBV2 to TRBJ1-6; D unclear. Deletions cut 6 bases from V and 7 bases from J, with 16 bases between. The CDR3 has 15 amino acids. CDR1 and CDR2 from the germline V gene are SNHLY and FYNNEI. In DNA, the CDR3 is TGTGCCAGCAGGGAATTTGGGTTGATGAATTCACCCCTCCACTTT. Protein: CASREFGLMNSPLHF.

Comments on this clonotype: One junction end disagrees with the germline gene, perhaps due to a read error. The chain recombines TRBV9 with TRBJ2-7; a weak D match, TRBD1 (5 bases). Germline assignment: CDR1 SGDLS and CDR2 YYNGEE. The CDR3 totals 14 residues. CDR3: CASSLGPRSYEQCF. For the CDR3, the DNA is TGCGCCAGCAGCTTGGGGCCTCGCTCCTACGAGCAGTGCTTC.

Details on this clonotype: Compared with germline, one end of the junction differs, possibly owing to a read error. The genes are TRBV19 and TRBJ2-6; 12 bases agree with TRBD1. CDR3 size: 15 residues. CDR1 is LNHDA and CDR2 is SQIVND in the germline V gene (reference sequence). The CDR3 is CASSPRDRGPNTEAF. The CDR3 DNA sequence: TGTGCCAGTAGTCCCCGGGACAGGGGGCCGAACACTGAAGCTTTC.

There are many counts of this clonotype. The V gene is TRBV20-1, the J gene TRBJ1-5; maybe TRBD1 (5 bases). The CDR3 length is 11 residues. From germline, CDR1 is DFQATT and CDR2 SNEGSKA (reference sequence). Trimming took off 6 bases at V and 13 bases at J, with 16 bases between the two ends. CDR3 DNA sequence: TGCAGTGCCCGACGGGCAGGGCCGCAGCATTTT. Translation gives CSARRAGPQHF.